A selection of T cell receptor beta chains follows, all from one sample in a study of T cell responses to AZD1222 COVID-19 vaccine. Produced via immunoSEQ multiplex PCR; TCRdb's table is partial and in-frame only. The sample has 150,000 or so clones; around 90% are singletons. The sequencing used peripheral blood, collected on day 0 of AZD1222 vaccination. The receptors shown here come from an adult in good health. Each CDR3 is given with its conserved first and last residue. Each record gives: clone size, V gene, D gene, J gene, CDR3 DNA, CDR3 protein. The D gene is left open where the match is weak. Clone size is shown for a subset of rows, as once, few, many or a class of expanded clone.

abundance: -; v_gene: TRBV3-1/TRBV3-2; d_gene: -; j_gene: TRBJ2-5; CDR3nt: TGTGCCAGCAGCCCAAGCCCGAGGGGGCAAGAGACCCAGTACTTC; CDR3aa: CASSPSPRGQETQYF
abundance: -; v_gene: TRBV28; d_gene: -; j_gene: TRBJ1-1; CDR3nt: TGTGCCAGCGGAAGTACCGGACAGTTTGAAGCTTTCTTT; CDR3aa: CASGSTGQFEAFF
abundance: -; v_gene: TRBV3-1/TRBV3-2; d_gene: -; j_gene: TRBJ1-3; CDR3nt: TGTGCCAGCAGCCAACGTCAGTACTCTGGAAACACCATATATTTT; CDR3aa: CASSQRQYSGNTIYF
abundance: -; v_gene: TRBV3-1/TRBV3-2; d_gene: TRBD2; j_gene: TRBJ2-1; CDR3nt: TGTGCCAGCAGCCAAGAAGGACTAGCGGGAGGGCCCCTCTTGGGCAATGAGCAGTTCTTC; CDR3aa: CASSQEGLAGGPLLGNEQFF
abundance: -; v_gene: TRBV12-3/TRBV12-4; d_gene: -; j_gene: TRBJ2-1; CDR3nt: TGTGCCAGCACCCTCGCCGTGGGGGAGCAGTTCTTC; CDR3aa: CASTLAVGEQFF
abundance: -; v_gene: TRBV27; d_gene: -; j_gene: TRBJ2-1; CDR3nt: TGTGCCAGCAGTCCGTCTATACGTGTTGCCCCCCAGTTCTTC; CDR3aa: CASSPSIRVAPQFF
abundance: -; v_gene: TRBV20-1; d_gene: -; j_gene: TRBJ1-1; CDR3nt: TGCAGTGCTAGAGCCCCAACCGAAGCTTTCTTT; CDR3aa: CSARAPTEAFF
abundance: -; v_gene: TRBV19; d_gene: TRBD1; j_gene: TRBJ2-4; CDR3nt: TGTGCCAGTAGTACACCAGGGGGCGGCAAAAACATTCAGTACTTC; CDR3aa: CASSTPGGGKNIQYF
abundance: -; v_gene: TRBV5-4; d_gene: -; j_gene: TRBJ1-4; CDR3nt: TGTGCCAGCAGCTTGTCAACTCCGGGGGCTTATAATGAAAAACTGTTTTTT; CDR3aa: CASSLSTPGAYNEKLFF
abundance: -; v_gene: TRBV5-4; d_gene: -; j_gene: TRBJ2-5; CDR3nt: TGTGCCAGCAGCTTTACAGGGAGCAGAGAGACCCAGTACTTC; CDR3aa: CASSFTGSRETQYF
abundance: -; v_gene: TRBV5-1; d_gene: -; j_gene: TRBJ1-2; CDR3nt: TGCGCCAGCAGCTTGATCGAGTTGGGTACCCTCTATGGCTACACCTTC; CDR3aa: CASSLIELGTLYGYTF
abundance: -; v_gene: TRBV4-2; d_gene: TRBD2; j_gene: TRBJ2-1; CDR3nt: TGTGCCAGCAGCCAAGGTCTGGCGGGGGGGCAAGGGCAGTTCTTC; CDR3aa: CASSQGLAGGQGQFF
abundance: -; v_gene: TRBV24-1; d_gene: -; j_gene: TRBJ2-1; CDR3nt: TGTGCCACCAGTGATTTGCAGGCCAGGCACTACAATGAGCAGTTCTTC; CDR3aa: CATSDLQARHYNEQFF
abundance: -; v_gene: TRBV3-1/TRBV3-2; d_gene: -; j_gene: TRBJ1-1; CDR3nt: TGTGCCAGCAGCCCCCCCGAAAACACTGAAGCTTTCTTT; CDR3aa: CASSPPENTEAFF
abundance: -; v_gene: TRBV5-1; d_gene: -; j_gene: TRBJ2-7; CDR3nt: TGCGCCAGCAGCTGGGGGTCGACTGACAGTTACTACGAGCAGTACTTC; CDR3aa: CASSWGSTDSYYEQYF
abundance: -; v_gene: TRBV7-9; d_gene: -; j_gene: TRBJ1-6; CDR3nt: TGTGCCAGCAGCTTAGACGGATATAATTCACCCCTCCACTTT; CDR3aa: CASSLDGYNSPLHF
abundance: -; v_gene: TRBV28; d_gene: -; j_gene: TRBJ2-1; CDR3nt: TGTGCCAGCATCCCAACCCAGCGGGCTAACAATGAGCAGTTCTTC; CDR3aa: CASIPTQRANNEQFF
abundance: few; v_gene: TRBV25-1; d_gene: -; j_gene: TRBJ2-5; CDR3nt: TGTGCCAGCAGTGACCCAAGAAGCGAGACCCAGTACTTC; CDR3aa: CASSDPRSETQYF
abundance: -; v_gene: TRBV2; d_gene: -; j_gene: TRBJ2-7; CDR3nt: TGTGCCAGCAGCGTACAGGGCCCTACCTACGAGCAGTACTTC; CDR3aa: CASSVQGPTYEQYF
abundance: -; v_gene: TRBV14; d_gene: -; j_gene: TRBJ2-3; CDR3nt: TGTGCCAGCAGCCAAGATCACGGCTTCTGGGAAGATACGCAGTATTTT; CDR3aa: CASSQDHGFWEDTQYF